What follows are 26 T cell receptor beta chains derived from one specimen sequenced in a study of cytotoxic CD8 clonotypes in ibrutinib-treated CLL. The repertoire was sequenced with immunoSEQ multiplex PCR; TCRdb's copy has only in-frame clones and lacks some. The table includes 200,000 to 250,000 clones, just over 70% detected once. Specimen: PBMCs, collected after 12 months of ibrutinib treatment. These receptors came from a human donor with chronic lymphocytic leukemia.

This clone was counted only a few times. The chain links TRBV5-1 to TRBJ2-5, with TRBD2 identical over 7 bases. The length of the CDR3 is 14 residues. CDR1 is SGHRS, CDR2 YFSETQ, per germline. The V gene end was trimmed by 7 bases and the J gene end by 2 bases; junction bases not matched to a gene: 8. The DNA of the CDR3 is TGCGCCAGCGGGCAGTGGGAGGGGCAAGAGACCCAGTACTTC. Amino acids: CASGQWEGQETQYF.

This clone appeared a few times. This chain joins TRBV30 and TRBJ2-6; D not certain. The V gene lost 3 bases and the J gene lost 0 bases, with 6 bases spanning the gap. Germline V gene data show CDR1 as GTSNPN and CDR2 as SVGIG (reference sequence). The CDR3 totals 14 residues. CDR3: CAWRRSSGANVLTF. DNA of the CDR3: TGTGCCTGGAGACGGAGCTCTGGGGCCAACGTCCTGACTTTC.

The sample holds a few counts of this clone. CDR3 loop: CASSSTDTQYF. Written as DNA, the CDR3 is TGTGCCAGCAGCTCGACAGATACGCAGTATTTT. This chain connects TRBV12-1 to TRBJ2-3; the D call in the table, TRBD2, was not verified against the DNA. TRBV12-1 is labeled a pseudogene. This CDR3 contains 11 residues.

In its sample, this clone was seen a few times. The V call is TRBV7-8, the J call TRBJ1-1; D not resolved. V shed 7 bases and J shed 1 base, with 10 bases lying between them. This CDR3 comprises 13 residues. Germline CDR1 SGHVS, CDR2 FQNEAQ. CDR3 coding DNA: TGTGCCAGCAAGAGGACGGAGAACACTGAAGCTTTCTTT. It translates to CASKRTENTEAFF.

This clone appeared once. CDR3: CASSGIAGIAFF. Written as DNA, the CDR3 is TGTGCCAGCAGCGGCATCGCGGGTATTGCTTTCTTT. The chain joins TRBV11-2 to TRBJ1-1; no firm D call. V dropped 5 bases and J dropped 11 bases, with 15 bases sitting between them. CDR3 length equals 12 residues. The germline V gene encodes CDR1 SGHAT and CDR2 FQNNGV.

J is TRBJ2-5 and V is TRBV19; no reliable D call. The germline V gene encodes CDR1 LNHDA and CDR2 SQIVND (reference sequence). The length of the CDR3 is 11 residues. Between the trimmed V and J ends, which lost 4 bases and 9 bases, there was a span of 9 bases. The CDR3 protein is CASSNGRSQYF. CDR3 nucleotides: TGTGCCAGTAGTAACGGCCGGTCCCAGTACTTC.

The V gene is TRBV27, the J gene TRBJ1-5; possible D gene TRBD1, 5 bases. V lost 8 bases and J lost 0, with 11 bases in between. Germline CDR1 is MNHEY and CDR2 is SMNVEV (reference sequence). The CDR3 extends over 14 amino acids. The CDR3 DNA reads as TGTGCCAGCCCGACAGTAAATAGCAATCAGCCCCAGCATTTT. The encoded protein is CASPTVNSNQPQHF.

The chain carries TRBV27 and TRBJ2-3; D gene unclear. Trimming removed 8 bases at V and 10 bases at J, with 13 bases between. This CDR3 region has 11 residues. Germline CDR1 MNHEY, CDR2 SMNVEV (reference sequence). The CDR3 region has the DNA TGTGCCAGCGGACCGTTGGTCTCGCAGTATTTT. This encodes CASGPLVSQYF.

The chain joins TRBV30 to TRBJ1-2; D not resolved. The CDR3 covers 11 residues. Germline V gives CDR1 GTSNPN, CDR2 SVGIG (reference sequence). Trimming removed 8 bases at V and 7 bases at J, with 14 bases between. DNA of the CDR3: TGTGCCGCCGGCCGATCGGTTGGCTACACCTTC. It codes for CAAGRSVGYTF.

This clone was observed once. This chain links TRBV6-5 with TRBJ1-5; D is undetermined. V dropped 5 bases and J dropped 2 bases, with 10 bases sitting between them. CDR1 and CDR2 (germline): MNHEY, SVGAGI. The CDR3 is 14 residues long. The CDR3 sequence is CASSIIIGNQPQHF. CDR3 bases: TGTGCCAGCAGTATAATTATTGGCAATCAGCCCCAGCATTTT.

This clone occurred once. The rearrangement uses TRBV9 and TRBJ2-7; a possible D gene is TRBD2 (6 bases). Trimming removed 0 bases at V and 2 bases at J, with 9 bases between. The CDR3 contains 14 residues. From germline, CDR1 is SGDLS and CDR2 YYNGEE. The CDR3 DNA reads TGTGCCAGCAGCGTAGCCAGCGGGCCCTACGAGCAGTACTTC. Translation gives CASSVASGPYEQYF.

The chain carries TRBV6-5 and TRBJ1-5; 8 positions match TRBD1. The germline CDR1 and CDR2 sequences are MNHEY and SVGAGI. V was clipped by 6 bases and J by 5 bases; unmatched bases: 3. The CDR3 consists of 13 residues. CDR3 sequence reads: CASRDREDQPQHF. DNA for the CDR3: TGTGCCAGCAGGGACAGGGAAGATCAGCCCCAGCATTTT.

About this clone itself: Relative to the germline gene, one junction end is altered; a read error may explain this. The chain combines TRBV7-7 with TRBJ2-1, with 8 bases aligning to TRBD1. The CDR3 loop spans 14 amino acids. Per germline, CDR1 SSHAT and CDR2 FNYEAQ (reference sequence). Here the CDR3 reads CASSFGQGANEQFF. Here the CDR3 DNA reads TGTGCTAGCAGCTTTGGGCAGGGGGCGAATGAGCAGTTCTTC.

The chain employs TRBV18 and TRBJ1-1; D unresolved. The CDR3 runs to 13 residues. CDR1 and CDR2 from the germline V gene are KGHSH and LQKENI. V gave up 4 bases and J gave up 5 bases, with 11 bases separating them. The DNA of the CDR3 is TGTGCCAGCTCACTAACCTCCCTTACTGAAGCTTTCTTT. As protein: CASSLTSLTEAFF. The variable domain in full, completed from reference TRBV18 and TRBJ1-1, reads NAGVMQNPRHLVRRRGQEARLRCSPMKGHSHVYWYRQLPEEGLKFMVYLQKENIIDESGMPKERFSAEFPKEGPSILRIQQVVRGDSAAYFCASSLTSLTEAFFGQGTRLTVV.

This clone was detected a few times. This chain joins TRBV27 and TRBJ1-1; tentative D call: TRBD1 (6 bases). Germline V lookup: CDR1 MNHEY, CDR2 SMNVEV (reference sequence). The CDR3 sequence is 13 residues long. V was cut by 10 bases and J by 4 bases, with 16 bases left in between. As DNA, the CDR3 is TGTGCCACTATGGGAGCAGGGGTCACTGAAGCTTTCTTT. It specifies CATMGAGVTEAFF.

Worth noting for this clone: Other DNA sequences of this sample code for an identical CDR3. This rearrangement joins TRBV30 to TRBJ2-5; no clear D gene. CDR3 length: 11 residues. Germline CDR1 reads GTSNPN; CDR2 reads SVGIG (reference sequence). The ends were cut back, 0 bases at V and 5 bases at J, with 4 bases in the middle. The CDR3 loop is CAWSVGETQYF. In DNA form, the CDR3 reads TGTGCCTGGAGTGTAGGGGAGACCCAGTACTTC.

The chain is built from TRBV27 and TRBJ2-7; 7 bases line up with TRBD2. The V segment lost 6 bases and the J segment 1 base; nucleotides outside the gene matches: 6. CDR1 is MNHEY and CDR2 is SMNVEV in the germline V gene (reference sequence). The CDR3 runs 14 residues. CDR3 coding DNA: TGTGCCAGCAGCTCCTGGGAGGGGTCCTACGAGCAGTACTTC. It yields the protein CASSSWEGSYEQYF.

This chain uses TRBV6-5 with TRBJ1-2; D perhaps matches TRBD1 (5 bases). Trimming pared 4 bases from V and 4 bases from J, leaving 13 bases between. Germline lookup yields CDR1 MNHEY and CDR2 SVGAGI. The CDR3 spans 14 residues. DNA for the CDR3: TGTGCCAGCAGTTCCTACCGACAGTCCTATGGCTACACCTTC. This sequence encodes CASSSYRQSYGYTF.

The rearrangement links TRBV30 to TRBJ1-2; TRBD1 matches 7 bases. CDR3 length: 12 residues. V shed 5 bases, J shed 7 bases, and the junction held 7 bases outside the gene matches. Germline lookup yields CDR1 GTSNPN and CDR2 SVGIG (reference sequence). Here the CDR3 DNA reads TGTGCCTGGGCCACAGGGGAGGGTGGCTACACCTTC. This translates into CAWATGEGGYTF.

V and J are TRBV27 and TRBJ1-5; D gene uncertain. V lost 2 bases and J lost 5, with 13 bases in between. CDR3 size: 15 residues. The germline V gene encodes CDR1 MNHEY and CDR2 SMNVEV (reference sequence). CDR3 amino acids: CASSLVNSGDQPQHF. Here the CDR3 DNA reads TGTGCCAGCAGTTTAGTCAACAGCGGGGATCAGCCCCAGCATTTT.

The rearrangement uses TRBV5-1 and TRBJ2-1, with D tentatively TRBD2 (6 bases). Looked up from germline, CDR1 is SGHRS and CDR2 is YFSETQ. Trimming stripped 4 bases from V and 5 bases from J, with 22 bases between. CDR3 length equals 17 residues. The DNA of the CDR3 is TGCGCCAGCAGCCCCTATCGTCAGTCGGGACTCCACAATGAGCAGTTCTTC. Translating it yields CASSPYRQSGLHNEQFF. Full variable domain (outside the CDR3, taken from reference TRBV5-1 and TRBJ2-1): KAGVTQTPRYLIKTRGQQVTLSCSPISGHRSVSWYQQTPGQGLQFLFEYFSETQRNKGNFPGRFSGRQFSNSRSEMNVSTLELGDSALYLCASSPYRQSGLHNEQFFGPGTRLTVL.

The CDR3 protein is CASSLVGQRDTEAFF. The CDR3 nucleotides are TGTGCCAGCAGCTTAGTAGGCCAACGGGACACTGAAGCTTTCTTT. The rearrangement links TRBV7-3 to TRBJ1-1; no reliable D call. Germline assignment: CDR1 SGHTA and CDR2 FQGTGA. The CDR3 has 15 residues. V was cut by 2 bases and J by 3 bases, with 13 bases left in between.

This clone occurred once. The rearrangement uses TRBV7-6 and TRBJ1-2; D unresolved. V dropped 3 bases and J dropped 4 bases, with 9 bases sitting between them. Germline V gene lookup returns CDR1 SGHVS and CDR2 FNYEAQ. This CDR3 contains 13 residues. The CDR3 sequence: CASSFGQSYGYTF. In DNA form, the CDR3 reads TGTGCCAGCAGCTTCGGCCAGTCCTATGGCTACACCTTC.

Only one count was recorded for this clone. This chain links TRBV5-6 with TRBJ1-2; D may be TRBD1 (5 bases). With 4 bases removed from V and 6 bases from J, the gap between germline ends came to 10 bases. The CDR3 runs 12 residues. Germline CDR1 is SGHDT and CDR2 is YYEEEE. CDR3 in amino acids: CASSLRGNGYTF. The DNA of the CDR3 is TGTGCCAGCAGCCTGAGGGGAAATGGCTACACCTTC. Complete variable domain (other parts from reference TRBV5-6 and TRBJ1-2): DAGVTQSPTHLIKTRGQQVTLRCSPKSGHDTVSWYQQALGQGPQFIFQYYEEEERQRGNFPDRFSGHQFPNYSSELNVNALLLGDSALYLCASSLRGNGYTFGSGTRLTVV.

The chain links TRBV27 to TRBJ1-4, with TRBD1 matching 7 bases. This CDR3 contains 14 residues. The trim removed 8 bases at V and 2 bases at J, leaving 5 bases unmatched. Germline loops: CDR1 MNHEY, CDR2 SMNVEV (reference sequence). In DNA, the CDR3 is TGTGCCAGCGCCAGGGGGATGACTAATGAAAAACTGTTTTTT. As protein: CASARGMTNEKLFF. Full variable domain (outside the CDR3, taken from reference TRBV27 and TRBJ1-4): EAQVTQNPRYLITVTGKKLTVTCSQNMNHEYMSWYRQDPGLGLRQIYYSMNVEVTDKGDVPEGYKVSRKEKRNFPLILESPSPNQTSLYFCASARGMTNEKLFFGSGTQLSVL.

This clone has only a few counts. This specimen includes other DNA sequences encoding the same CDR3. The chain employs TRBV5-1 and TRBJ1-1; D is uncertain. The V and J ends lost 1 base and 2 bases respectively, with 6 bases between them. Germline loops: CDR1 SGHRS, CDR2 YFSETQ. This CDR3 spans 13 amino acids. The CDR3 sequence is CASSLQLNTEAFF. In nucleotides, the CDR3 is TGCGCCAGCAGCTTGCAGTTAAACACTGAAGCTTTCTTT. The variable domain in full, completed from reference TRBV5-1 and TRBJ1-1, reads KAGVTQTPRYLIKTRGQQVTLSCSPISGHRSVSWYQQTPGQGLQFLFEYFSETQRNKGNFPGRFSGRQFSNSRSEMNVSTLELGDSALYLCASSLQLNTEAFFGQGTRLTVV.